This TCR beta chain was recorded in a study of control samples from healthy donors and cancer patients. Profiled with immunoSEQ multiplex PCR; TCRdb holds only in-frame clones, not every one. The data show about 92,000 clones, around 80% seen once. CDR3 length equals 15 residues. Trimming took off 2 bases at V and 3 bases at J, with 13 bases between the two ends. Germline CDR1 and CDR2: SGDLS and YYNGEE. The TCR sequence derives from a woman in her sixties or seventies in good health. Material for sequencing was blood. The chain employs TRBV9 and TRBJ2-3; D is tentatively TRBD1 or TRBD2 (6 bases each). The chain's CDR3 is CASSVRGAETDTQYF. CDR3 coding DNA: TGTGCCAGCAGCGTTAGGGGGGCCGAGACAGATACGCAGTATTTT.